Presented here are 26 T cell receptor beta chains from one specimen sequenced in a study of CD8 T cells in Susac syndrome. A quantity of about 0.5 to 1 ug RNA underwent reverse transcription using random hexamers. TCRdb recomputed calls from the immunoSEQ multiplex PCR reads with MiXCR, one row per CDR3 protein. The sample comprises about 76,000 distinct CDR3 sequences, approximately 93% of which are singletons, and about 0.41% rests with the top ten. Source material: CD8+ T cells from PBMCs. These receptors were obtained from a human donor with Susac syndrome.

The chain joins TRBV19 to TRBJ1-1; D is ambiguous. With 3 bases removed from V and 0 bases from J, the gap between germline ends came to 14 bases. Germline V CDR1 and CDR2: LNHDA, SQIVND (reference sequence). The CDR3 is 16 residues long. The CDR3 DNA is TGTGCCAGTAGTATCGATTCTTACGGTCTGAACACTGAAGCTTTCTTT. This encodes CASSIDSYGLNTEAFF.

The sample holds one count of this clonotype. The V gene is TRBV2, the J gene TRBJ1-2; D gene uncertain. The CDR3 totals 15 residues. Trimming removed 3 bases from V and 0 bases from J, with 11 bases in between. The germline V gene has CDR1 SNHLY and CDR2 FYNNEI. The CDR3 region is CASSELALANYGYTF. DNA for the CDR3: TGTGCCAGCAGTGAGCTTGCTTTAGCTAACTATGGCTACACCTTC.

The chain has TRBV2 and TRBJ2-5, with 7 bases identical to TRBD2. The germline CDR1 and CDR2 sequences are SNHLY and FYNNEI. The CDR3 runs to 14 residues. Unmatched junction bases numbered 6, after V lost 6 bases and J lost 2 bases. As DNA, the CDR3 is TGTGCCAGCAGGGGGGGGGATGCTCAAGAGACCCAGTACTTC. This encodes CASRGGDAQETQYF.

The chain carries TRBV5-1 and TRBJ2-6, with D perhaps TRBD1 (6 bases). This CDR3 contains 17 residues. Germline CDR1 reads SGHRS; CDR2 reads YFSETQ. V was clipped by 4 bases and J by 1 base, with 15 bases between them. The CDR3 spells CASSHIPTGSGANVLTF. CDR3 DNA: TGCGCCAGCAGCCACATTCCGACAGGTTCTGGGGCCAACGTCCTGACTTTC. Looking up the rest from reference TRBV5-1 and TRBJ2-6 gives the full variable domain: KAGVTQTPRYLIKTRGQQVTLSCSPISGHRSVSWYQQTPGQGLQFLFEYFSETQRNKGNFPGRFSGRQFSNSRSEMNVSTLELGDSALYLCASSHIPTGSGANVLTFGAGSRLTVL.

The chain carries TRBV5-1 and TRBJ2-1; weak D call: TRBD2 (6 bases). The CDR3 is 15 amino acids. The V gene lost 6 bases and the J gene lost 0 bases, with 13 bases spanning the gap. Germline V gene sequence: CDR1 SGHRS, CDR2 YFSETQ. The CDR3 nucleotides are TGCGCCAGCACCCCTCTGGGAGGCTCCTACAATGAGCAGTTCTTC. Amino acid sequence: CASTPLGGSYNEQFF. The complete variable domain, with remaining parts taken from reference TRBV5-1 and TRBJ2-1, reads KAGVTQTPRYLIKTRGQQVTLSCSPISGHRSVSWYQQTPGQGLQFLFEYFSETQRNKGNFPGRFSGRQFSNSRSEMNVSTLELGDSALYLCASTPLGGSYNEQFFGPGTRLTVL.

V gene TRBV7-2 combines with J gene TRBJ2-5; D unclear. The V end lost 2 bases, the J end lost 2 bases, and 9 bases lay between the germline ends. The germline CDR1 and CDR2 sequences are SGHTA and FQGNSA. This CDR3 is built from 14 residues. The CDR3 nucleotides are TGTGCCAGCAGCTTAAGCCAGGCACAAGAGACCCAGTACTTC. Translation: CASSLSQAQETQYF.

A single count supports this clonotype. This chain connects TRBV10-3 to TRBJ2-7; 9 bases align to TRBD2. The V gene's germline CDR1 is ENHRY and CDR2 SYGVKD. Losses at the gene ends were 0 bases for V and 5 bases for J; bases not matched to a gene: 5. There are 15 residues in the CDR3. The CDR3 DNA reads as TGTGCCATCAGTGAGTCTGGTGCGGGAGGGGACGAGCAGTACTTC. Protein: CAISESGAGGDEQYF.

CDR3 amino acids: CASSYSYLETQYF. CDR3 in DNA: TGTGCCAGCAGTTACTCATATTTAGAGACCCAGTACTTC. The chain carries TRBV27 and TRBJ2-5; D is undetermined. This CDR3 is built from 13 residues. Germline CDR1 is MNHEY and CDR2 is SMNVEV (reference sequence). The V and J ends lost 4 bases and 4 bases respectively, with 10 bases between them.

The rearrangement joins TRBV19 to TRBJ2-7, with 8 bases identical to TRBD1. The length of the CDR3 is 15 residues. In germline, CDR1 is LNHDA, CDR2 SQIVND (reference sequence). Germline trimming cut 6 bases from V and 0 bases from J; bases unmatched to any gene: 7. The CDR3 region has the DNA TGTGCCAGTAGGCCCGGGACAGGTGTCTCCTACGAGCAGTACTTC. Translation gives CASRPGTGVSYEQYF.

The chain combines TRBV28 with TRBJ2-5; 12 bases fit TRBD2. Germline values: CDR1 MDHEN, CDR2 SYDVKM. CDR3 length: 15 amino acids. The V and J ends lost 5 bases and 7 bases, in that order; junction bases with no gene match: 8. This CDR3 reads CASSTLAGGLGTQYF. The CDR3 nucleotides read TGTGCCAGCAGTACTCTAGCGGGAGGGCTCGGGACCCAGTACTTC.

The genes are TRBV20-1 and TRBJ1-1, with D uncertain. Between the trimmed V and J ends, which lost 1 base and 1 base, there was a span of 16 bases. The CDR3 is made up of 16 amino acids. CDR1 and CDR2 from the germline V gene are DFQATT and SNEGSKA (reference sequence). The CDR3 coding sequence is TGCAGTGCTAGAGCGATCGGCGCAGGTCCGAACACTGAAGCTTTCTTT. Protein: CSARAIGAGPNTEAFF.

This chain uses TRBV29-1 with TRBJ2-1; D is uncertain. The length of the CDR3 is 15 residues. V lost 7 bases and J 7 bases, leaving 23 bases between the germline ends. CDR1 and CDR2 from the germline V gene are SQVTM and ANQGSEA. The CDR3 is CSGLPSPRKNNEQFF. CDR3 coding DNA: TGCAGCGGACTCCCTAGTCCCCGGAAAAATAATGAGCAGTTCTTC.

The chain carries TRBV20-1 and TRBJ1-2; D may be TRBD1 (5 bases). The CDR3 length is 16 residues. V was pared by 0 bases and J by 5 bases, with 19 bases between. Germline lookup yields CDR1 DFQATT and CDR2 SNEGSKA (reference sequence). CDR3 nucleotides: TGCAGTGCTAGAGATAGACTCCAGCAGGGTCGGTATGGCTACACCTTC. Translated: CSARDRLQQGRYGYTF.

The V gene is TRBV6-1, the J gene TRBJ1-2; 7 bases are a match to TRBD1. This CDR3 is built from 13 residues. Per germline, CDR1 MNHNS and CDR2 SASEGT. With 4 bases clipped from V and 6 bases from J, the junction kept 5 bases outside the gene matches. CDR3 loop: CASSVGQSDGYTF. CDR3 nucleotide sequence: TGTGCCAGCAGTGTGGGACAGTCGGATGGCTACACCTTC.

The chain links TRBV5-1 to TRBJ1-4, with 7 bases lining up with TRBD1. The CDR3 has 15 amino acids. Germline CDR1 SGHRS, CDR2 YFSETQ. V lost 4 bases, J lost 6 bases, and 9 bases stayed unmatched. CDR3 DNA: TGCGCCAGCAGCGCCGCCAGGGGGTACGATGAAAAACTGTTTTTT. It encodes CASSAARGYDEKLFF.

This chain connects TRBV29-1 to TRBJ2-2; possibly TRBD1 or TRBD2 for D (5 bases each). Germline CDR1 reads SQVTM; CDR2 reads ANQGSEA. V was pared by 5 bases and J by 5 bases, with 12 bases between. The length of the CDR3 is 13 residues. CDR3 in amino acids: CSVRGVWTGELFF. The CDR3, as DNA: TGCAGCGTTCGGGGCGTGTGGACCGGGGAGCTGTTTTTT.

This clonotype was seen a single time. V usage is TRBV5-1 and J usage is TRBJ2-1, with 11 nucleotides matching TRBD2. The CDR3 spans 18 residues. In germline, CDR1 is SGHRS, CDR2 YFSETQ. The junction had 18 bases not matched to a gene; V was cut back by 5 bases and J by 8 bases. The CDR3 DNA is TGCGCCAGCAGAGGGGTGACTAGCGGGACCCCGGGCTGGGATGAGCAGTTCTTC. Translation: CASRGVTSGTPGWDEQFF.

The CDR3 DNA follows: TGTGCCAGCAGTTTTCGCAGGGGGAGCACCGGGGAGCTGTTTTTT. Translated: CASSFRRGSTGELFF. This rearrangement joins TRBV28 to TRBJ2-2; 7 bases align to TRBD1. CDR1 is MDHEN, CDR2 SYDVKM, per germline. This CDR3 has 15 amino acids. The V segment lost 3 bases and the J segment 4 bases; nucleotides outside the gene matches: 5.

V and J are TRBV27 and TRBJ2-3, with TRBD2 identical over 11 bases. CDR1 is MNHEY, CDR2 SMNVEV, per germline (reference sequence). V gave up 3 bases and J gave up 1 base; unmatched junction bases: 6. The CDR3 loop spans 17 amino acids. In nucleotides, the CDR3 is TGTGCCAGCAGTTTTAGCGGGGGGGCCCCTGGCACAGATACGCAGTATTTT. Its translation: CASSFSGGAPGTDTQYF.

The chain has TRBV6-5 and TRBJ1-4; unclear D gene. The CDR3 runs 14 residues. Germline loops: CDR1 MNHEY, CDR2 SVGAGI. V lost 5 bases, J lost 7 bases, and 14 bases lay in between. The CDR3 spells CASSRGIFGEKLFF. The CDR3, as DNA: TGTGCCAGCAGTCGAGGGATTTTTGGTGAAAAACTGTTTTTT.

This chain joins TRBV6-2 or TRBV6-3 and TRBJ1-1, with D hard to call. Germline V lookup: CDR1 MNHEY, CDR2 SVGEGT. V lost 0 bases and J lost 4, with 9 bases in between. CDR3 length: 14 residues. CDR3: CASSYSWEGTEAFF. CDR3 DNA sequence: TGTGCCAGCAGTTACTCCTGGGAAGGCACTGAAGCTTTCTTT.

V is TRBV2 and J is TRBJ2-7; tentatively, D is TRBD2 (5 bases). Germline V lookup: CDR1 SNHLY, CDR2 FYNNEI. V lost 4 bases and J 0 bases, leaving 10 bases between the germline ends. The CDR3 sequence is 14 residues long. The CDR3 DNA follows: TGTGCCAGCAGTGGAAGGGAGAGCTCCTACGAGCAGTACTTC. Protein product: CASSGRESSYEQYF. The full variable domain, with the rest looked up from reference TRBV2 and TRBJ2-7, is EPEVTQTPSHQVTQMGQEVILRCVPISNHLYFYWYRQILGQKVEFLVSFYNNEISEKSEIFDDQFSVERPDGSNFTLKIRSTKLEDSAMYFCASSGRESSYEQYFGPGTRLTVT.

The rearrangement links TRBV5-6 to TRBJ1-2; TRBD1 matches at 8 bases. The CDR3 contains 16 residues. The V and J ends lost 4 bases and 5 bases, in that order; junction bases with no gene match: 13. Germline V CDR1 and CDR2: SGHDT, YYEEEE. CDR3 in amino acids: CASSSGQGISFYGYTF. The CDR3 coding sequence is TGTGCCAGCAGCAGCGGACAGGGAATATCCTTTTATGGCTACACCTTC.

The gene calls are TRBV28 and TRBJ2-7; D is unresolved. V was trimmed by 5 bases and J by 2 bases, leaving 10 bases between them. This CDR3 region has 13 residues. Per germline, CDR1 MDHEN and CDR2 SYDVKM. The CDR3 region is CASSLPIAYEQYF. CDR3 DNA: TGTGCCAGCAGTCTCCCGATTGCCTACGAGCAGTACTTC.

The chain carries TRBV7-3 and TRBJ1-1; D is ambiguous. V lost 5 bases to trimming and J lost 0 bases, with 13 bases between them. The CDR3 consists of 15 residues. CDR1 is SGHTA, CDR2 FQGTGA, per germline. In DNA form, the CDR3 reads TGTGCCAGCAGCCAGCACGGCCCCATGAACACTGAAGCTTTCTTT. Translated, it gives CASSQHGPMNTEAFF.

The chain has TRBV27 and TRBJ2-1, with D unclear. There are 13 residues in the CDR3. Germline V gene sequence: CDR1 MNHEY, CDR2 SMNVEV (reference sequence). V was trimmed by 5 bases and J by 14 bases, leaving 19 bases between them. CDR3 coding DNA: TGTGCCAGCAGTACCCTCAGGACGAGTATCGAGTTCTTC. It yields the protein CASSTLRTSIEFF.